This T cell receptor beta chain appears in the sequencing data of a study of shared clonotypes between healthy human individuals. As regards this clone: Antigen unknown.

Points from the study as a whole: It was expected that sequencing depth would affect clonotype sharing among donors.

Germline CDR1 reads MRHNA; CDR2 reads SNTAGT. J was trimmed by 2 bases and V by 5 bases; bases with no gene match: 5. The CDR3 totals 15 residues. This table comes from immunoSEQ multiplex PCR, and its TCRdb copy is limited to in-frame clones, with some not included. The sample yields around 2.5 million clones, more than 85% seen once. The chain has TRBV6-4 and TRBJ2-3; 9 bases agree with TRBD2. The receptor was isolated from a man in his late teens or twenties in good health. Some clones in this sample may be carry-over from other donors' samples. The sample consisted of naive CD4+ T cells from PBMCs. Subset: CD45RA+ positively selected. The CDR3 nucleotides are TGTGCCAGCAGTTATCTAGCGGGAACCACAGATACGCAGTATTTT. Amino acids: CASSYLAGTTDTQYF.